These 17 T cell receptor beta chains were all obtained from the same sample, sequenced in a study of T-cell memory formation after mild COVID-19. TCRdb recomputed calls from the 5' RACE reads with MiXCR, one row per CDR3 protein. The sample lists fewer than 250,000 distinct CDR3 sequences; around 17% were seen once. The specimen was PBMCs or a T cell subset sorted from them (not recorded which). Receptors originate from an adult woman who had mild COVID-19 (a few samples of this study predate the infection). Cell type and time point are not known.

This clonotype was seen more than once but under ten times. This chain links TRBV7-8 with TRBJ2-1, with TRBD2 matching 9 bases. Germline V gene lookup returns CDR1 SGHVS and CDR2 FQNEAQ. This CDR3 is built from 16 residues. Unmatched junction bases numbered 6, after V lost 1 base and J lost 5 bases. CDR3 nucleotides: TGTGCCAGCAGCTTAGACCCTAGCGGGAATCACAATGAGCAGTTCTTC. Amino acid sequence: CASSLDPSGNHNEQFF.

This clonotype has just a few counts. The genes are TRBV5-1 and TRBJ2-7, with a possible D match to TRBD2 (5 bases). The CDR3 runs to 13 residues. CDR1 is SGHRS and CDR2 is YFSETQ in the germline V gene. V was shortened by 9 bases and J by 3 bases, with 16 bases between the two germline ends. The CDR3 DNA is TGCGCCACCTCACCGGACGGGAACTACGAGCAGTACTTC. Translating gives CATSPDGNYEQYF.

The V call is TRBV5-1, the J call TRBJ2-2; 10 nucleotides match TRBD2. V was clipped by 0 bases and J by 5 bases; unmatched bases: 7. The CDR3 runs 17 residues. Germline assignment: CDR1 SGHRS and CDR2 YFSETQ. CDR3 in DNA: TGCGCCAGCAGCTTGGCTAGCGGGGGAGGCGGAACCGGGGAGCTGTTTTTT. Translated: CASSLASGGGGTGELFF.

Of note for this clonotype: The junction does not match germline at one end; this may be a read error. The chain uses TRBV7-2 and TRBJ2-1, with D perhaps TRBD2 (6 bases). The CDR3 has 14 residues. Germline-derived CDR1 and CDR2 are SGHTA and FQGNSA. CDR3: CASRLDYVGNEQFF. The CDR3 nucleotides are TGTGCCAGCCGCTTGGACTACGTAGGGAATGAGCAGTTCTTC. Using reference TRBV7-2 and TRBJ2-1 for the parts outside the CDR3, the full variable domain is GAGVSQSPSNKVTEKGKDVELRCDPISGHTALYWYRQSLGQGLEFLIYFQGNSAPDKSGLPSDRFSAERTGGSVSTLTIQRTQQEDSAVYLCASRLDYVGNEQFFGPGTRLTVL.

This chain joins TRBV7-9 and TRBJ2-7, with D possibly called TRBD1 or TRBD2 (5 bases each). The V end lost 4 bases, the J end lost 3 bases, and 19 bases lay between the germline ends. Germline V CDR1 and CDR2: SEHNR, FQNEAQ (reference sequence). This CDR3 has 16 residues. CDR3 loop: CASSSSLGPRDYEQYF. The CDR3 DNA follows: TGTGCCAGCAGCTCTTCACTGGGACCGAGGGACTACGAGCAGTACTTC. The complete variable domain, with remaining parts taken from reference TRBV7-9 and TRBJ2-7, reads DTGVSQNPRHKITKRGQNVTFRCDPISEHNRLYWYRQTLGQGPEFLTYFQNEAQLEKSRLLSDRFSAERPKGSFSTLEIQRTEQGDSAMYLCASSSSLGPRDYEQYFGPGTRLTVT.

This clonotype was seen more than once but under ten times. As DNA, the CDR3 is TGTGCCAGCAGTCGACAGGGGGACTATGGCTACACCTTC. This gives the protein CASSRQGDYGYTF. The V gene is TRBV12-3 or TRBV12-4, the J gene TRBJ1-2, with 9 positions matching TRBD1. Germline trimming cut 5 bases from V and 3 bases from J; bases unmatched to any gene: 1. The CDR3 length is 13 residues.

This clonotype was counted only a few times. J is TRBJ2-2 and V is TRBV15; 11 bases are a match to TRBD2. Germline assignment: CDR1 LNHNV and CDR2 YYDKDF (reference sequence). The CDR3 is 14 residues long. The J segment lost 6 bases and the V segment lost 6 bases, leaving 3 bases of the junction unmatched. CDR3 sequence (DNA): TGTGCCACCAGGGAGGGACTAGCGGCCGGGGAGCTGTTTTTT. This translates into CATREGLAAGELFF. Looking up the rest from reference TRBV15 and TRBJ2-2 gives the full variable domain: DAMVIQNPRYQVTQFGKPVTLSCSQTLNHNVMYWYQQKSSQAPKLLFHYYDKDFNNEADTPDNFQSRRPNTSFCFLDIRSPGLGDTAMYLCATREGLAAGELFFGEGSRLTVL.

This chain connects TRBV11-2 to TRBJ2-5, with TRBD1 matching over 8 bases. V lost 5 bases and J lost 4; bases outside the gene matches: 6. The CDR3 loop spans 14 amino acids. Per germline, CDR1 SGHAT and CDR2 FQNNGV. This CDR3 is CASSTDRGRETQYF. CDR3 in DNA: TGTGCCAGCAGCACTGACAGGGGCAGAGAGACCCAGTACTTC.

J is TRBJ2-3 and V is TRBV20-1; 15 nucleotides align to TRBD2. J lost 5 bases, V lost 4 bases, and 13 bases had no gene match. There are 18 residues in the CDR3. Germline values: CDR1 DFQATT, CDR2 SNEGSKA (reference sequence). CDR3 region: CSAKFTWTSGGAQDTQYF. Here the CDR3 DNA reads TGCAGTGCTAAATTTACCTGGACTAGCGGGGGGGCCCAAGATACGCAGTATTTT.

This clonotype has ten or more counts. The chain carries TRBV5-1 and TRBJ2-7, with D hard to call. The CDR3 loop spans 12 amino acids. The V and J ends lost 0 bases and 3 bases respectively, with 4 bases between them. The germline gives CDR1 SGHRS, CDR2 YFSETQ. The CDR3 nucleotides are TGCGCCAGCAGCTTGGACAACTACGAGCAGTACTTC. Amino acids: CASSLDNYEQYF.

This clonotype has more than one count but fewer than ten. This sequence joins TRBV6-5 and TRBJ1-1; no firm D call. The CDR3 is 12 residues long. Trimming removed 5 bases from V and 5 bases from J, with 9 bases in between. CDR1 MNHEY and CDR2 SVGAGI come from the germline V gene. The CDR3 DNA sequence: TGTGCCAGCAGTACGGTGGGTACTGAAGCTTTCTTT. This translates into CASSTVGTEAFF.

J is TRBJ2-3 and V is TRBV20-1; the D is unclear. CDR3 length: 14 residues. Germline V gene data show CDR1 as DFQATT and CDR2 as SNEGSKA (reference sequence). With 1 base removed from V and 3 bases from J, the gap between germline ends came to 11 bases. The chain's CDR3 is CSARGQAATDTQYF. The CDR3 bases are TGCAGTGCTAGAGGTCAGGCAGCGACAGATACGCAGTATTTT.

This clonotype was observed a handful of times. V gene TRBV5-1 combines with J gene TRBJ2-5; D perhaps matches TRBD1 (6 bases). V lost 4 bases to trimming and J lost 2 bases, with 15 bases between them. CDR1 and CDR2 (germline): SGHRS, YFSETQ. The CDR3 has 15 amino acids. The CDR3 loop is CASSSQGQSQETQYF. The DNA of the CDR3 is TGCGCCAGCAGCAGCCAAGGACAGAGTCAAGAGACCCAGTACTTC.

The V call is TRBV20-1, the J call TRBJ2-3; D is perhaps TRBD2 (6 bases). The length of the CDR3 is 14 residues. Per the germline V gene, CDR1 is DFQATT and CDR2 is SNEGSKA (reference sequence). V lost 4 bases, J lost 2 bases, and 13 bases lay in between. For the CDR3, the DNA is TGCAGTGCTAAGCGGGCGGGGTTCACAGATACGCAGTATTTT. Protein: CSAKRAGFTDTQYF.

This clonotype occurred many times. The rearrangement uses TRBV6-6 and TRBJ2-3, with 8 bases aligning to TRBD2. J lost 2 bases, V lost 2 bases, and 6 bases had no gene match. The CDR3 sequence is 16 residues long. Germline values: CDR1 MNHNY, CDR2 SVGAGI (reference sequence). DNA of the CDR3: TGTGCCAGCAGTTACCCATCACTAGCGGACACAGATACGCAGTATTTT. It is translated as CASSYPSLADTDTQYF.

This chain links TRBV15 with TRBJ1-3, with a possible D match to TRBD1 (5 bases). The ends were cut back, 2 bases at V and 0 bases at J, with 14 bases in the middle. There are 17 residues in the CDR3. Per germline, CDR1 LNHNV and CDR2 YYDKDF (reference sequence). The CDR3 sequence: CATSRTYTDSSGNTIYF. For the CDR3, the DNA is TGTGCCACCAGCAGAACCTACACCGACAGCTCTGGAAACACCATATATTTT.

This clonotype was detected only a few times. This chain uses TRBV20-1 with TRBJ2-3; maybe TRBD2 (5 bases). Per the germline V gene, CDR1 is DFQATT and CDR2 is SNEGSKA (reference sequence). V was clipped by 3 bases and J by 6 bases, with 22 bases between them. The CDR3 has 16 amino acids. The DNA for the CDR3 is TGCAGTGCTAGTATATGGACTGGTCTTTCTCTGGATACGCAGTATTTT. Protein: CSASIWTGLSLDTQYF.